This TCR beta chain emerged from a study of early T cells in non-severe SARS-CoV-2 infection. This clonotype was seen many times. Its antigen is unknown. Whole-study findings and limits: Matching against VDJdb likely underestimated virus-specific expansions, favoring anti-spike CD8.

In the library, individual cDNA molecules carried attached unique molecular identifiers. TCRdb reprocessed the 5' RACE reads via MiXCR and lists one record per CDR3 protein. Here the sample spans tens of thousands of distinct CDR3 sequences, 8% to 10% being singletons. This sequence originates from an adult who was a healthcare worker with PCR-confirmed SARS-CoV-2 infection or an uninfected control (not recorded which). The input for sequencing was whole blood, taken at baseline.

DNA of the CDR3: TGCAGCGTTGGGCAGGGGGCAAGAGATACGCAGTATTTT. It codes for CSVGQGARDTQYF. The chain combines TRBV29-1 with TRBJ2-3; 8 bases fit TRBD1. With 4 bases clipped from V and 5 bases from J, the junction kept 5 bases outside the gene matches. The CDR3 consists of 13 residues. Germline V gene lookup returns CDR1 SQVTM and CDR2 ANQGSEA.